The rows below give T cell receptor beta chains drawn from one sample of a study. TCRdb reanalysed the 5' RACE reads using MiXCR and keeps one entry per CDR3 protein. The sample lists about 40,000 distinct CDR3 sequences; about 20% were seen once. The source material was Tregs sorted from blood. Receptor source: a female donor with breast cancer. CDR3s include the opening cysteine and the closing phenylalanine or tryptophan.

V,J,CDR3
TRBV28,TRBJ2-3,CASSLIADDTQYF
TRBV29-1,TRBJ2-5,CSVEGEGHQETQYF
TRBV7-2,TRBJ2-1,CASSLDTRDEQFF
TRBV6-5,TRBJ2-7,CASSLAGGGHEQYF
TRBV4-1,TRBJ2-7,CASSQETGDADEQYF
TRBV4-2,TRBJ2-1,CASSQETSGPYNEQFF
TRBV6-1,TRBJ2-1,CASQEGNEQFF
TRBV27,TRBJ2-5,CASSLSRLPQETQYF
TRBV15,TRBJ2-2,CATSKSPGEHTGELFF
TRBV11-2,TRBJ1-5,CASSPTRGAYSNQPQHF
TRBV5-1,TRBJ1-2,CTSSPGDRASGYTF
TRBV7-9,TRBJ2-6,CASSLDRFLSGANVLTF
TRBV7-2,TRBJ2-2,CASSLPGLAGELFF
TRBV20-1,TRBJ2-3,CSARLAGVGDTQYF
TRBV2,TRBJ1-4,CASSLEPGGNEKLFF
TRBV15,TRBJ1-1,CATSKGSVNTEAFF
TRBV4-1,TRBJ1-5,CASSQDGYNQPQHF
TRBV20-1,TRBJ1-1,CSATRDTTEAFF
TRBV5-5,TRBJ2-7,CASSQLVRYEQYF
TRBV3-1,TRBJ1-5,CASSQGQGIGQPQHF
TRBV5-1,TRBJ2-1,CASSLEVPEQFF
TRBV20-1,TRBJ2-2,CSAEDIQNTGELFF
TRBV20-1,TRBJ2-1,CSARDRTSDYNEQFF
TRBV5-1,TRBJ2-7,CASRPGLAVIASYEQYF
TRBV28,TRBJ1-1,CASNGQGPGEDTEAFF
TRBV5-4,TRBJ1-1,CASSMGDTEAFF
TRBV5-6,TRBJ1-3,CASSSGDTIYF
TRBV5-4,TRBJ2-6,CASNQKVDSGANVLTF
TRBV10-3,TRBJ2-5,CAISSQVQETQYF
TRBV27,TRBJ2-5,CASARDRMGRETQYF
TRBV12-3/TRBV12-4,TRBJ2-2,CASSLFGRGCAGELFF
TRBV6-1,TRBJ1-5,CASSEMTGNQPQHF
TRBV9,TRBJ1-1,CASSVVRGSTEAFF
TRBV20-1,TRBJ2-5,CSARAVDRLETQYF
TRBV20-1,TRBJ2-1,CSARSSGRTNEQFF
TRBV7-2,TRBJ1-1,CASSLRGESTEAFF
TRBV20-1,TRBJ1-2,CSAQDGQIYGYTF
TRBV9,TRBJ2-1,CASSPAGATSYNEQFF
TRBV7-9,TRBJ2-7,CASSSPGPEDEQYF
TRBV5-1,TRBJ2-7,CASSGLAGAGEQYF
TRBV7-8,TRBJ1-5,CASSKQGYQPQHF
TRBV27,TRBJ1-4,CASSLGREYPNEKLFF
TRBV6-1,TRBJ2-2,CASSELVTGELFF
TRBV6-2/TRBV6-3,TRBJ2-5,CASSYSMGAAWYQETQYF
TRBV4-1,TRBJ1-4,CANSQRDRANEKLFF
TRBV5-1,TRBJ2-1,CASSLRISGHTSYNEQFF
TRBV29-1,TRBJ2-5,CSVEGKETQYF
TRBV12-3/TRBV12-4,TRBJ2-3,CASSFLAGGVSTDTQYF
TRBV2,TRBJ1-2,CASSLLVVGGVGYTF
TRBV7-2,TRBJ2-3,CASSPTLGGSQKDTQYF
TRBV29-1,TRBJ2-7,CSVAGHRNYEQYF